This TCR beta chain was identified in a study of T-cell reconstitution after alpha-beta-depleted transplantation in children (dated by TCRdb to about 2016). About the full investigation: Using TCR repertoire profiling, the study quantitatively followed how T-cell immune reconstitution unfolded in children after TCRalphabeta/CD19-depleted allogeneic hematopoietic cell transplantation.

Only a few counts were recorded for this clonotype. Its antigen is still unknown. No much larger clonotype is one base removed from it; base qualities were not supplied. Library creation used PCR. Sequencing instrument: Illumina HiSeq 2500. To normalize quantification of the TCRbeta repertoire, the TCR libraries were built with molecular barcoding that relied on unique molecular identifiers. TCRdb took the public reads, trimmed them with fastp at Q25, ran MiXCR for clone calling and kept in-frame beta chains. Each CDR3 protein gets just one entry, which takes the most common genes and DNA from the rows behind it. For this sample there are some 490,000 distinct CDR3 sequences; approximately 12% appear just once. Over 5.5% of the sample rests with the top ten. CDR1 and CDR2 are drawn from the germline V gene (reference sequence): LGHDT, YNNKEL. Including the terminal cysteine and phenylalanine, the CDR3 comprises 14 residues. Just CDR3 DNA is preserved here, 42 bases in frame from base 1. At the junction V is shortened by 4 bases and J by 5 bases, with 12 bases in between.

The receptor chain draws on TRBV3-1 and TRBJ2-1; TRBD2 is a weak D gene call, 6 bases matching. The sample here was PBMCs from the stem cell graft donor, taken from the stem cell graft. This TCR was sampled from a human donor who donated a stem cell graft to a child with combined immunodeficiency. The bases are TGTGCCAGCAGCCCCGGGACTTGGGACAATGAGCAGTTCTTC. Translated, it reads CASSPGTWDNEQFF.